The next 19 T cell receptor beta chains were all read from a single sample in a study of blood T cell repertoires in COVID-19. TCRdb keeps only in-frame clones here, not all; method: immunoSEQ multiplex PCR. Seen here are 85,000 to 95,000 clones, 75% to 90% observed once, and the top ten hold roughly a sixth. Sequenced: peripheral blood. These receptors came from a woman at least 80 years old with acute or convalescent COVID-19.

This chain links TRBV28 with TRBJ2-1; D is perhaps TRBD2 (6 bases). The germline gives CDR1 MDHEN, CDR2 SYDVKM. Trimming removed 8 bases from V and 3 bases from J, with 20 bases in between. This CDR3 region has 16 residues. CDR3 protein: CASYKFTSSRYNEQFF. The CDR3 coding sequence is TGTGCCAGCTACAAGTTCACTAGCTCCCGCTACAATGAGCAGTTCTTC.

The J gene is TRBJ1-3, the V gene TRBV5-1; TRBD1 matches 8 bases. The germline V gene encodes CDR1 SGHRS and CDR2 YFSETQ. V was pared by 3 bases and J by 3 bases, with 8 bases of the junction left unmatched. The CDR3 loop spans 16 amino acids. The CDR3 DNA reads as TGCGCCAGCAGCTCGCAGGGGGCAGGTATTGGAAACACCATATATTTT. Its protein product is CASSSQGAGIGNTIYF.

V is TRBV9 and J is TRBJ2-1, with 8 bases matching TRBD2. The CDR3 has 15 residues. The germline CDR1 and CDR2 sequences are SGDLS and YYNGEE. Unmatched junction bases numbered 7, after V lost 7 bases and J lost 1 base. The CDR3 spells CASGRAGESYNEQFF. The CDR3 DNA reads as TGTGCCAGCGGAAGAGCGGGGGAATCCTACAATGAGCAGTTCTTC.

This chain joins TRBV12-3 or TRBV12-4 and TRBJ1-4, with a tentative D call TRBD1 (5 bases). This CDR3 contains 12 residues. V lost 4 bases to trimming and J lost 8 bases, with 8 bases between them. CDR3 sequence: CASSSGLEKLFF. The CDR3 bases are TGTGCCAGCAGTTCAGGGCTGGAAAAACTGTTTTTT.

The chain uses TRBV7-8 and TRBJ2-3, with D tentatively TRBD2 (6 bases). The CDR3 is made up of 18 amino acids. Germline V CDR1 and CDR2: SGHVS, FQNEAQ. V was cut by 1 base and J by 0 bases, with 17 bases left in between. In DNA, the CDR3 is TGTGCCAGCAGCTTAGTCTGGTCGGGCGGGGTTAGCACAGATACGCAGTATTTT. This translates into CASSLVWSGGVSTDTQYF.

The V gene is TRBV12-3 or TRBV12-4, the J gene TRBJ1-2; D not certain. Trimming pared 8 bases from V and 2 bases from J, leaving 9 bases between. This CDR3 has 12 amino acids. For the CDR3, the DNA is TGTGCCAGCTCGTTGGGCAACTATGGCTACACCTTC. Its protein product is CASSLGNYGYTF.

This clone came up once. This CDR3 is CASRGLGNSPLHF. The DNA for the CDR3 is TGTGCCAGCAGGGGGCTAGGGAATTCACCCCTCCACTTT. This chain joins TRBV12-3 or TRBV12-4 and TRBJ1-6; tentatively, D is TRBD1 (5 bases). V lost 6 bases and J lost 7, with 10 bases in between. The CDR3 contains 13 residues.

The sample holds a few counts of this clone. The rearrangement uses TRBV7-8 and TRBJ1-2, with TRBD1 matching over 10 bases. The V segment lost 0 bases and the J segment 7 bases; nucleotides outside the gene matches: 8. The CDR3 consists of 16 residues. CDR1 and CDR2 from the germline V gene are SGHVS and FQNEAQ. The CDR3 DNA reads TGTGCCAGCAGCTTAGCGCGCGGGACAGGGGTGGGTGGCTACACCTTC. Its protein product is CASSLARGTGVGGYTF.

This clone was found a few times. The chain carries TRBV2 and TRBJ1-6; D uncertain. V lost 0 bases, J lost 7 bases, and 16 bases lay in between. The germline CDR1 and CDR2 sequences are SNHLY and FYNNEI. The CDR3 spans 17 residues. CDR3 coding DNA: TGTGCCAGCAGTGAAGCAGGTGGCGGAGGGAGGAATTCACCCCTCCACTTT. Translating it yields CASSEAGGGGRNSPLHF.

The rearrangement uses TRBV15 and TRBJ1-4; D is unclear. CDR3 length: 13 residues. Trimming shortened V by 5 bases and J by 4 bases, and 8 bases separated the two germline ends. Germline V lookup: CDR1 LNHNV, CDR2 YYDKDF (reference sequence). The CDR3 sequence is CATSGGVNEKLFF. The CDR3 DNA follows: TGTGCCACCAGCGGCGGGGTTAATGAAAAACTGTTTTTT.

DNA of the CDR3: TGTGCCAGCAGTGAATCGGGACAGGGTTATGGCTACACCTTC. As protein: CASSESGQGYGYTF. This chain uses TRBV2 with TRBJ1-2; 9 nucleotides align to TRBD1. V lost 2 bases, J lost 5 bases, and 3 bases stayed unmatched. Germline loops: CDR1 SNHLY, CDR2 FYNNEI. CDR3 length equals 14 residues.

The CDR3 DNA is TGCGCCAGCAGCTTGGAGCTGAAGGGGACTGAAGCTTTCTTT. Amino acids: CASSLELKGTEAFF. This chain links TRBV5-1 with TRBJ1-1, with a tentative D call TRBD1 (5 bases). CDR3 size: 14 residues. With 0 bases removed from V and 5 bases from J, the gap between germline ends came to 11 bases. The germline CDR1 and CDR2 sequences are SGHRS and YFSETQ.

Only one count was recorded for this clone. The CDR3 DNA sequence: TGTGCCAGCAGCTTAGTTCGGACGGGAATACCCCTAAATGAAAAACTGTTTTTT. This codes for CASSLVRTGIPLNEKLFF. The rearrangement joins TRBV11-2 to TRBJ1-4; D gene unclear. Germline V gene data show CDR1 as SGHAT and CDR2 as FQNNGV. V dropped 1 base and J dropped 5 bases, with 20 bases sitting between them. The CDR3 sequence is 18 residues long.

The V call is TRBV5-1, the J call TRBJ2-7; D unclear. V gave up 0 bases and J gave up 0 bases, with 7 bases separating them. The CDR3 extends over 14 amino acids. Germline CDR1 SGHRS, CDR2 YFSETQ. Here the CDR3 DNA reads TGCGCCAGCAGCTTGGTTCCTCCCTCCTACGAGCAGTACTTC. This translates into CASSLVPPSYEQYF.

The rearrangement uses TRBV4-1 and TRBJ2-1, with 7 bases aligning to TRBD1. The CDR3 covers 15 residues. Per germline, CDR1 MGHRA and CDR2 YSYEKL. V shed 5 bases, J shed 2 bases, and the junction held 6 bases outside the gene matches. The CDR3 DNA sequence: TGCGCCAGCAGCTTCGGACAGGTTCCCTACAATGAGCAGTTCTTC. It encodes CASSFGQVPYNEQFF.

The V gene is TRBV5-4, the J gene TRBJ1-4; 9 bases are a match to TRBD1. This CDR3 has 16 residues. The germline gives CDR1 SGHNT, CDR2 YYREEE (reference sequence). Germline trimming cut 0 bases from V and 4 bases from J; bases unmatched to any gene: 4. CDR3 in DNA: TGTGCCAGCAGCTTGGGGGACAGGGTCGGTAATGAAAAACTGTTTTTT. Its translation: CASSLGDRVGNEKLFF. The whole variable domain, filled in from reference TRBV5-4 and TRBJ1-4, reads ETGVTQSPTHLIKTRGQQVTLRCSSQSGHNTVSWYQQALGQGPQFIFQYYREEENGRGNFPPRFSGLQFPNYSSELNVNALELDDSALYLCASSLGDRVGNEKLFFGSGTQLSVL.

The chain couples TRBV10-2 to TRBJ2-7; 15 nucleotides line up with TRBD2. The V gene's germline CDR1 is WSHSY and CDR2 SAAADI. The CDR3 has 17 amino acids. With V trimmed by 3 bases and J by 3 bases, 6 bases remained unmatched. In nucleotides, the CDR3 is TGCGCCAGCAGTGACCCGGGACTAGCGGGGGGCGGCTACGAGCAGTACTTC. Protein product: CASSDPGLAGGGYEQYF.

This clone was observed a single time. J is TRBJ2-7 and V is TRBV12-3 or TRBV12-4; 7 bases line up with TRBD1. Trimming removed 6 bases from V and 2 bases from J; junction bases left unmatched: 4. The CDR3 consists of 13 residues. The CDR3 nucleotides are TGTGCCAGCAGCTCGGGACAGCCCTACGAGCAGTACTTC. Its translation is CASSSGQPYEQYF.

The genes are TRBV24-1 and TRBJ1-4; a possible D gene is TRBD1 (6 bases). The CDR3 has 17 residues. The germline CDR1 and CDR2 sequences are KGHDR and SFDVKD. Trimming left V 4 bases short and J 7 bases short, with 21 bases between. The CDR3 region is CATSDPARLGHPEKLFF. CDR3 sequence (DNA): TGTGCCACCAGTGACCCCGCGAGGTTGGGACACCCTGAAAAACTGTTTTTT.